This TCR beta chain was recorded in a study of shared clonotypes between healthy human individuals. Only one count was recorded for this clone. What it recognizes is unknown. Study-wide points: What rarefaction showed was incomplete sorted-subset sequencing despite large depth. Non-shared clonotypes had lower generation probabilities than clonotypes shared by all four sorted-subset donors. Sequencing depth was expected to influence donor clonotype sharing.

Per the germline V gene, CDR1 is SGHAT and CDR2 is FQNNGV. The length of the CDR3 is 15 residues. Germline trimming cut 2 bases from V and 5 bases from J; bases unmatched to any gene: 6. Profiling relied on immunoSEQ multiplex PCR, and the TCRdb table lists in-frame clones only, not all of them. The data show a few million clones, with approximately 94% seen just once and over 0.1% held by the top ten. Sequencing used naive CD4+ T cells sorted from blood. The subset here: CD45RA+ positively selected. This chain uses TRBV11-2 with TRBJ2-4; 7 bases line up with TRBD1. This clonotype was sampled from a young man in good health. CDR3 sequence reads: CASSLRGQVENIQYF. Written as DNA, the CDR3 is TGTGCCAGCAGCTTAAGGGGGCAGGTAGAAAACATTCAGTACTTC.